This entry concerns a single TCR beta chain. No antigen is known for it. V gave up 7 bases and J gave up 7 bases, with 14 bases separating them. Germline CDR1 is ENHRY and CDR2 is SYGVKD. CDR3 length equals 13 residues. These data are taken from a study of T cells in localized non-small cell lung cancer. Whole-study findings and limits: Only one tumor region went through sequencing, so heterogeneity may still be there. Measurement of T cell clonality placed uninvolved adjacent lung highest, above the level in tumor. Among blood samples, higher T cell density accompanied longer overall survival.

Measured with immunoSEQ multiplex PCR; TCRdb has only the in-frame clones, and not every one. The sample includes about 53,000 clones, over 80% of them seen just once. The sequence was obtained from a man between 40 and 75 years old with stage III lung adenocarcinoma. J is TRBJ1-5 and V is TRBV10-3; weak D call: TRBD1 (5 bases). Here the sequenced sample was peripheral blood mononuclear cells, taken before any cancer treatment. In DNA form, the CDR3 reads TGTGCCATCAAACAGGAGGCGCAGCAGCCCCAGCATTTT. It yields the protein CAIKQEAQQPQHF.